This T cell receptor (beta chain) is drawn from a study of blood T cell repertoires in COVID-19. Background on the study: Both acute and convalescent COVID-19 samples were obtained from the United States, Italy and Spain. PBMCs, B-cell-depleted T cells, or T cells provided the cDNA or gDNA that made up the material.

In the source study's methods: Counts of nucleated cells, estimated from reference gene primer amplification, were obtained. The data were produced by immunoSEQ multiplex PCR, yet TCRdb's version contains in-frame clones alone and is incomplete. That table supplies the V and J calls and clone size; D and trimming were determined from the DNA. The sample lists about 200,000 clones; around 84% were seen once. Sequencing input: peripheral blood. The source of this sequence is a human donor in a cohort sampled during active COVID-19.

CDR3 nucleotide sequence: TGTGCCAGCAGACGCGGACAGCAAGAGACCCAGTACTTC. This translates into CASRRGQQETQYF. The chain is built from TRBV27 and TRBJ2-5; D might be TRBD1 (6 bases). This CDR3 has 13 amino acids. V was cut by 6 bases and J by 2 bases, with 10 bases left in between. Germline lookup yields CDR1 MNHEY and CDR2 SMNVEV (reference sequence).